Following are 2 T cell receptor beta chains from one sample sequenced in a study of glioma-infiltrating T cells after dendritic cell vaccination. Described time point: after dendritic cell vaccination, including at tumor progression/relapse. The assay was immunoSEQ multiplex PCR, and TCRdb's table has in-frame clones only and misses some. Here the sample spans over 75,000 clones, roughly four fifths being singletons. Here the sequenced sample was blood, taken after dendritic cell vaccination. The receptors originated from a human donor with glioblastoma.

The chain recombines TRBV5-1 with TRBJ2-2; tentatively, D is TRBD2 (6 bases). Per germline, CDR1 SGHRS and CDR2 YFSETQ. This CDR3 is 13 amino acids long. Trimming left V 5 bases short and J 4 bases short, with 9 bases between. This CDR3 is CASRLAITGELFF. CDR3 sequence (DNA): TGCGCCAGCAGACTAGCAATCACCGGGGAGCTGTTTTTT.

This clone was counted many times. This sample also contains other DNA sequences that code for the same CDR3. The chain joins TRBV19 to TRBJ2-1; tentative D call: TRBD2 (5 bases). The V end was cut by 1 base, the J end by 0 bases, with 7 bases between. Per germline, CDR1 LNHDA and CDR2 SQIVND (reference sequence). This CDR3 comprises 15 residues. CDR3 DNA: TGTGCCAGTAGTATAGCGGGGAGCTCCTACAATGAGCAGTTCTTC. The encoded protein is CASSIAGSSYNEQFF.